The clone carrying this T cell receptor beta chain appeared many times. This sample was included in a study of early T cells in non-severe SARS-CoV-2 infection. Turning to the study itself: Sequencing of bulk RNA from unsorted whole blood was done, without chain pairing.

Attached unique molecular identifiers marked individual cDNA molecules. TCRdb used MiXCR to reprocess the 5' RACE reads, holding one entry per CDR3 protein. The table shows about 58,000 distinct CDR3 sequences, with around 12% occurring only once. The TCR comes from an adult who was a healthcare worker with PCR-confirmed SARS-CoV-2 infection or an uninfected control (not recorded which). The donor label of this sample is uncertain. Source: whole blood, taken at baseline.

As DNA, the CDR3 is TGTGCCTGGAGTGCCCCCTCGACGGGTGGAAACACCATATATTTT. Amino acids: CAWSAPSTGGNTIYF. V usage is TRBV30 and J usage is TRBJ1-3; no firm D call. CDR1 is GTSNPN, CDR2 SVGIG, per germline (reference sequence). Trimming stripped 1 base from V and 3 bases from J, with 13 bases between. This CDR3 region has 15 residues.